The 9 T cell receptor beta chains given below trace back to one sample, sequenced in a study of cytomegalovirus exposure and HLA in healthy donors. PCR amplification relied on 60 Vbeta primers (plus 13 Jbeta primers). Profiling relied on immunoSEQ multiplex PCR, and the TCRdb table lists in-frame clones only, not all of them. The sample lists 150,000 to 200,000 clones; over 75% were seen once. Sequenced material: PBMCs. These receptors were collected from a man aged 50 to 60 in good health and CMV-seropositive.

The chain recombines TRBV27 with TRBJ1-5, with 8 bases identical to TRBD1. Trimming took 3 bases from V and 4 from J; bases not matched to a gene: 5. Germline-derived CDR1 and CDR2 are MNHEY and SMNVEV (reference sequence). The CDR3 is 15 residues long. The CDR3 reads CASSLSQGANQPQHF. DNA of the CDR3: TGTGCCAGCAGTTTGTCGCAGGGGGCGAATCAGCCCCAGCATTTT.

This clone has just a few counts. For the CDR3, the DNA is TGTGCCAGCAGTTTTGGAGGCGGGTACACTGAAGCTTTCTTT. Translation gives CASSFGGGYTEAFF. The rearrangement links TRBV28 to TRBJ1-1; D call uncertain. The CDR3 sequence is 14 residues long. Trimming took off 3 bases at V and 3 bases at J, with 11 bases between the two ends. Germline CDR1 and CDR2: MDHEN and SYDVKM.

The V gene is TRBV27, the J gene TRBJ2-7; D perhaps matches TRBD1 (6 bases). With 10 bases removed from V and 2 bases from J, the gap between germline ends came to 18 bases. Germline CDR1 is MNHEY and CDR2 is SMNVEV (reference sequence). This CDR3 has 14 residues. The CDR3 nucleotides are TGTGCCACCCAGACCGGGACACCTCCCTACGAGCAGTACTTC. This gives the protein CATQTGTPPYEQYF.

Turning to this clone: An end of the junction differs from the germline gene, which may be a read error. The chain uses TRBV18 and TRBJ2-2; 8 bases are a match to TRBD1. CDR1 is KGHSH, CDR2 LQKENI, per germline. The CDR3 contains 16 residues. The CDR3 DNA reads as TGTGCCAGCTCACCAGAGGACAGGGTCGGGTCCGGGGAGCTGCTTTTT. Residues: CASSPEDRVGSGELLF.

The rearrangement joins TRBV7-2 to TRBJ2-5; unclear D gene. The germline V gene encodes CDR1 SGHTA and CDR2 FQGNSA. This CDR3 is 12 amino acids long. Trimming removed 5 bases at V and 2 bases at J, with 6 bases between. The CDR3 bases are TGTGCCAGCAGCCCCCTTCAAGAGACCCAGTACTTC. Protein product: CASSPLQETQYF. Full variable domain (missing parts from reference TRBV7-2 and TRBJ2-5): GAGVSQSPSNKVTEKGKDVELRCDPISGHTALYWYRQSLGQGLEFLIYFQGNSAPDKSGLPSDRFSAERTGGSVSTLTIQRTQQEDSAVYLCASSPLQETQYFGPGTRLLVL.

This clone was seen a handful of times. This chain links TRBV5-1 with TRBJ2-3; 9 bases map to TRBD2. Trimming at V came to 0 bases and at J to 5 bases, leaving 13 bases not matched to a gene. Per germline, CDR1 SGHRS and CDR2 YFSETQ. The CDR3 totals 18 residues. The CDR3 bases are TGCGCCAGCAGCTTGGGTTTGGTAGCGGGGGCTCAGGGAGATACGCAGTATTTT. This codes for CASSLGLVAGAQGDTQYF.

This clone was observed once. This chain connects TRBV9 to TRBJ1-4, with D possibly matching TRBD1 (5 bases). This CDR3 comprises 14 residues. Germline CDR1 SGDLS, CDR2 YYNGEE. V was trimmed by 4 bases and J by 8 bases, leaving 15 bases between them. In nucleotides, the CDR3 is TGTGCCAGCAGCCCCCCGGGGGTCGGGGAAAAACTGTTTTTT. Protein: CASSPPGVGEKLFF.

This sequence joins TRBV18 and TRBJ1-1, with unresolved D. Per the germline V gene, CDR1 is KGHSH and CDR2 is LQKENI. This CDR3 has 14 amino acids. The V and J ends lost 6 bases and 5 bases respectively, with 16 bases between them. The CDR3 DNA reads as TGTGCCAGCTCCCCGCGGGGAGTGAGGACTGAAGCTTTCTTT. Protein: CASSPRGVRTEAFF.

J is TRBJ2-2 and V is TRBV9; a weak D match, TRBD1 (6 bases). The germline V gene has CDR1 SGDLS and CDR2 YYNGEE. This CDR3 has 14 residues. Trimming left V 4 bases short and J 3 bases short, with 10 bases between. The CDR3 loop is CASSPRGYTGELFF. The CDR3 nucleotides are TGTGCCAGCAGCCCAAGGGGGTACACCGGGGAGCTGTTTTTT.